This T cell receptor (beta chain) was found in a study of T cells in Graves' hyperthyroidism and ophthalmopathy. This clonotype was seen ten or more times. The target antigen is unknown. Aged 18 to 65, the patients had hyperthyroidism that was newly diagnosed and had lasted under 2 months. The germline V gene encodes CDR1 MNHEY and CDR2 SVGEGT. The CDR3 covers 12 residues. V was clipped by 1 base and J by 2 bases, with 3 bases between them. What was amplified from RNA transcripts were TCR beta CDR3 regions. First-round RT-PCR with HTBI primers amplified the TCR CDR3 region. TCRdb re-called the multiplex PCR reads with MiXCR, one entry per CDR3 protein. This sample has some 400,000 distinct CDR3 sequences, with approximately 19% found just once. General study findings and limits: Stable hyperthyroidism was separated from ophthalmopathy by a model based on 13 V-J features. Most thyroid clonotypes that were expanded above 0.001 also turned up in blood.

This TCR came from a woman younger than 30 with Graves' hyperthyroidism. V gene TRBV6-2 or TRBV6-3 combines with J gene TRBJ2-7; D is ambiguous. Material for sequencing was blood. In nucleotides, the CDR3 is TGTGCCAGCAGTTACTGGCCCTACGAGCAGTACTTC. Residues: CASSYWPYEQYF.